The clone carrying this T cell receptor beta chain was counted at least ten times. What it binds is not known. This sample was taken from a study of identical twins. Healthy Caucasians, and only they, were the donors. Study results and limitations: Alpha sequences out of frame and shared by twins had excess low generation probability.

TCRdb re-analysed the 5' RACE reads in MiXCR, keeping a single row per CDR3 protein. The data hold 200,000 to 300,000 distinct CDR3 sequences, with roughly 7% observed a single time. The length of the CDR3 is 16 residues. The junction had 5 bases not matched to a gene; V was cut back by 2 bases and J by 3 bases. Another study also made use of these data, one on yellow fever vaccine responses in identical twins.

This receptor was obtained from a young woman in good health. The genes are TRBV12-3 or TRBV12-4 and TRBJ1-5; 9 bases are shared with TRBD1. The source material was memory (CD45RO+) T cells sorted from blood. The CDR3 region is CASSLSGQGNNQPQHF. DNA of the CDR3: TGTGCCAGCAGTTTATCAGGACAGGGGAACAATCAGCCCCAGCATTTT.